The 21 T cell receptor beta chains reported below all come from one sample, sequenced in a study of OX40 agonist ivuxolimab in advanced cancers. Sequenced by immunoSEQ multiplex PCR; TCRdb stores in-frame clones only, minus some. Of 70,000 or so clones listed, around 90% are singletons. Sequencing was performed on CD4+ or CD8+ T cells sorted from blood, taken in a trial of the OX40 agonist ivuxolimab. These receptor sequences come from an adult with an advanced solid tumor such as melanoma, head and neck, liver or kidney cancer.

Worth noting for this clone: An end of the junction differs from the germline gene, which may be a read error. This chain connects TRBV15 to TRBJ2-3; 15 bases are a match to TRBD2. This CDR3 contains 14 residues. CDR1 and CDR2 from the germline V gene are LNHNV and YYDKDF (reference sequence). The chain's CDR3 is CATSRDLGTSGGPF. CDR3 in DNA: TGTGCCACCAGCAGAGATCTAGGGACTAGCGGGGGGCCTTTT. Full variable domain (remainder filled in from reference TRBV15 and TRBJ2-3): DAMVIQNPRYQVTQFGKPVTLSCSQTLNHNVMYWYQQKSSQAPKLLFHYYDKDFNNEADTPDNFQSRRPNTSFCFLDIRSPGLGDTAMYLCATSRDLGTSGGPFGPGTRLTVL.

This clone occurred a few times. This chain joins TRBV10-3 and TRBJ1-5; perhaps TRBD1 as D (5 bases). In germline, CDR1 is ENHRY, CDR2 SYGVKD. V was cut by 1 base and J by 1 base, with 5 bases left in between. This CDR3 comprises 14 residues. CDR3 protein: CAISEWDSNQPQHF. CDR3 sequence (DNA): TGTGCCATCAGTGAGTGGGACAGCAATCAGCCCCAGCATTTT.

The V and J genes are TRBV11-2 and TRBJ2-1, with 7 bases matching TRBD2. Looked up from germline, CDR1 is SGHAT and CDR2 is FQNNGV. The V gene end was trimmed by 2 bases and the J gene end by 3 bases; junction bases not matched to a gene: 4. The CDR3 contains 15 residues. The CDR3 DNA reads as TGTGCCAGCAGCTTATTCGCGGGGGACTACAATGAGCAGTTCTTC. This sequence encodes CASSLFAGDYNEQFF. The full variable domain, with the rest looked up from reference TRBV11-2 and TRBJ2-1, is EAGVAQSPRYKIIEKRQSVAFWCNPISGHATLYWYQQILGQGPKLLIQFQNNGVVDDSQLPKDRFSAERLKGVDSTLKIQPAKLEDSAVYLCASSLFAGDYNEQFFGPGTRLTVL.

V gene TRBV11-2 combines with J gene TRBJ1-2; the match to TRBD1 covers 8 bases. V trimming: 1 base; J trimming: 2 bases; junction bases outside the gene matches: 0. Per germline, CDR1 SGHAT and CDR2 FQNNGV. The CDR3 extends over 14 amino acids. The CDR3 nucleotides read TGTGCCAGCAGCTTAGGACAGGGGAACTATGGCTACACCTTC. Translated, it gives CASSLGQGNYGYTF.

The rearrangement uses TRBV27 and TRBJ1-5; D gene unclear. The germline V gene encodes CDR1 MNHEY and CDR2 SMNVEV (reference sequence). CDR3 length: 13 residues. Deletions cut 0 bases from V and 7 bases from J, with 7 bases between. CDR3 protein: CASSLSGPQPQHF. DNA for the CDR3: TGTGCCAGCAGTTTATCGGGCCCCCAGCCCCAGCATTTT.

V and J are TRBV29-1 and TRBJ1-1; D is unclear. CDR1 and CDR2 from the germline V gene are SQVTM and ANQGSEA. CDR3 size: 12 residues. Trimming shortened V by 4 bases and J by 2 bases, and 8 bases separated the two germline ends. The CDR3 DNA is TGCAGCGTTGGGTGGTTTAACACTGAAGCTTTCTTT. This codes for CSVGWFNTEAFF.

The genes are TRBV6-1 and TRBJ2-7; D gene uncertain. Trimming left V 4 bases short and J 0 bases short, with 16 bases between. CDR3 size: 16 residues. Germline V gene data show CDR1 as MNHNS and CDR2 as SASEGT. This CDR3 reads CASSVPSDGFSYEQYF. In nucleotides, the CDR3 is TGTGCCAGCAGTGTACCCTCGGACGGGTTCTCCTACGAGCAGTACTTC.

The chain has TRBV27 and TRBJ1-2, with D maybe TRBD1 (5 bases). The CDR3 contains 13 residues. Germline CDR1 is MNHEY and CDR2 is SMNVEV (reference sequence). V gave up 3 bases and J gave up 8 bases, with 13 bases separating them. CDR3 nucleotides: TGTGCCAGCAGTTTGGGGCCGGAGAGAGGCTACACCTTC. Translated: CASSLGPERGYTF.

The rearrangement links TRBV9 to TRBJ1-4; TRBD1 agrees at 9 bases. The CDR3 consists of 14 residues. Germline V gene lookup returns CDR1 SGDLS and CDR2 YYNGEE. V dropped 3 bases and J dropped 5; count of bases not matched to a gene: 2. CDR3 amino acids: CASSGGTGNEKLFF. The CDR3, as DNA: TGTGCCAGCAGCGGGGGGACAGGGAATGAAAAACTGTTTTTT.

This clone was seen just once. V gene TRBV10-3 combines with J gene TRBJ2-7, with 9 bases lining up with TRBD1. The CDR3 loop spans 13 amino acids. V shed 10 bases and J 3 bases; nucleotides not matched to a gene: 7. CDR1 ENHRY and CDR2 SYGVKD come from the germline V gene. The CDR3 sequence is CATGTGFDYEQYF. In DNA form, the CDR3 reads TGTGCCACAGGGACAGGGTTCGACTACGAGCAGTACTTC.

The rearrangement joins TRBV6-6 to TRBJ2-7, with D unresolved. The CDR3 runs 15 residues. V lost 2 bases and J lost 1, with 12 bases in between. Germline V CDR1 and CDR2: MNHNY, SVGAGI (reference sequence). CDR3 amino acids: CASSYSVGASYEQYF. In nucleotides, the CDR3 is TGTGCCAGCAGTTACAGCGTAGGCGCGTCCTACGAGCAGTACTTC.

V usage is TRBV7-2 and J usage is TRBJ2-1, with 10 positions matching TRBD2. This CDR3 is built from 18 residues. The germline V gene has CDR1 SGHTA and CDR2 FQGNSA. V was clipped by 1 base and J by 6 bases; unmatched bases: 12. Here the CDR3 DNA reads TGTGCCAGCAGCTTAGTCGGGGACCTAGCGGGGGTTTTCAATGAGCAGTTCTTC. It translates to CASSLVGDLAGVFNEQFF. The full variable domain, its missing parts supplied by reference TRBV7-2 and TRBJ2-1, is GAGVSQSPSNKVTEKGKDVELRCDPISGHTALYWYRQSLGQGLEFLIYFQGNSAPDKSGLPSDRFSAERTGGSVSTLTIQRTQQEDSAVYLCASSLVGDLAGVFNEQFFGPGTRLTVL.

The rearrangement joins TRBV14 to TRBJ2-7; D ambiguous. Germline CDR1 and CDR2: SGHDN and FVKESK. The V gene lost 2 bases and the J gene lost 6 bases, with 17 bases spanning the gap. The CDR3 extends over 15 amino acids. The CDR3 sequence is CASSQFHGPRLEQYF. In DNA form, the CDR3 reads TGTGCCAGCAGCCAATTCCACGGCCCCCGCCTCGAGCAGTACTTC.

This clone was observed a handful of times. The chain employs TRBV15 and TRBJ1-1; TRBD1 agrees at 7 bases. V lost 0 bases, J lost 5 bases, and 6 bases stayed unmatched. This CDR3 contains 15 residues. Germline-derived CDR1 and CDR2 are LNHNV and YYDKDF (reference sequence). The CDR3 is CATSREAGGWTEAFF. The DNA of the CDR3 is TGTGCCACCAGCAGAGAGGCAGGGGGTTGGACTGAAGCTTTCTTT.

CDR3 bases: TGTGCCAGCAGCCAGGGAGGTTCCACCTACAATGAGCAGTTCTTC. Residues: CASSQGGSTYNEQFF. The chain employs TRBV9 and TRBJ2-1; D is possibly TRBD2 (6 bases). The CDR3 runs to 15 residues. Trimming left V 4 bases short and J 2 bases short, with 13 bases between. Germline V lookup: CDR1 SGDLS, CDR2 YYNGEE.

V usage is TRBV19 and J usage is TRBJ2-7; no clear D gene. V shed 10 bases and J shed 7 bases, with 14 bases lying between them. CDR3 length equals 11 residues. Germline CDR1 LNHDA, CDR2 SQIVND (reference sequence). In nucleotides, the CDR3 is TGTGCCACTTCGACGGCTTATGAGCAGTACTTC. Translation gives CATSTAYEQYF.

V usage is TRBV5-5 and J usage is TRBJ2-7; D is unclear. The germline V gene has CDR1 SGHKS and CDR2 YYEKEE (reference sequence). CDR3 length equals 12 residues. The V end lost 0 bases, the J end lost 0 bases, and 1 base lay between the germline ends. The CDR3 region has the DNA TGTGCCAGCAGCTTGGTCTCCTACGAGCAGTACTTC. It is translated as CASSLVSYEQYF.

This clone was seen only once. The chain employs TRBV5-1 and TRBJ1-6; D perhaps matches TRBD1 (6 bases). CDR3 length: 16 residues. The germline CDR1 and CDR2 sequences are SGHRS and YFSETQ. Trimming shortened V by 0 bases and J by 6 bases, and 13 bases separated the two germline ends. CDR3 DNA sequence: TGCGCCAGCAGCTTGGATTCCGGACAGTCTAATTCACCCCTCCACTTT. This gives the protein CASSLDSGQSNSPLHF.

This clone has a single count. The V call is TRBV10-3, the J call TRBJ2-7; 10 bases are shared with TRBD1. Losses at the gene ends were 0 bases for V and 3 bases for J; bases not matched to a gene: 2. The CDR3 covers 15 residues. Germline CDR1 and CDR2: ENHRY and SYGVKD. CDR3 sequence (DNA): TGTGCCATCAGTGAGTCTGGACAGGGGGGCTACGAGCAGTACTTC. It specifies CAISESGQGGYEQYF.

J is TRBJ1-3 and V is TRBV29-1; tentatively, D is TRBD1 (6 bases). CDR1 and CDR2 from the germline V gene are SQVTM and ANQGSEA. The CDR3 is made up of 16 amino acids. Trimming took 0 bases from V and 0 from J, leaving 12 bases between them. CDR3 protein: CSVEDPQGRSGNTIYF. The CDR3, as DNA: TGCAGCGTTGAAGATCCGCAGGGGCGCTCTGGAAACACCATATATTTT.

This clone was observed a handful of times. The chain joins TRBV19 to TRBJ1-1, with D maybe TRBD1 (6 bases). Per the germline V gene, CDR1 is LNHDA and CDR2 is SQIVND (reference sequence). V was shortened by 7 bases and J by 8 bases, with 14 bases between the two germline ends. This CDR3 spans 12 amino acids. The CDR3 DNA follows: TGTGCCAGTACCCTAGGGGGGCTAGAAGCTTTCTTT. It translates to CASTLGGLEAFF.